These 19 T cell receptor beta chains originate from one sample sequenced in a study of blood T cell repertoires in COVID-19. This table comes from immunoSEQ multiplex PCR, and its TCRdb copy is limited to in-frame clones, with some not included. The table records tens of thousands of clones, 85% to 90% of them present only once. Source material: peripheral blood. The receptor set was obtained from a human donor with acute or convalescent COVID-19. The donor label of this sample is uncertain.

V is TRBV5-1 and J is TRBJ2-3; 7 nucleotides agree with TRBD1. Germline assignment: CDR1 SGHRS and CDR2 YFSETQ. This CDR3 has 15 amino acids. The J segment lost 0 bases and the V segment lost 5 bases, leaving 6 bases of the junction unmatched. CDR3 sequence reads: CASRWWGQSTDTQYF. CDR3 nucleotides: TGCGCCAGCAGGTGGTGGGGACAGAGCACAGATACGCAGTATTTT. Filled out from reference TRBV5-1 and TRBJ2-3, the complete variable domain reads KAGVTQTPRYLIKTRGQQVTLSCSPISGHRSVSWYQQTPGQGLQFLFEYFSETQRNKGNFPGRFSGRQFSNSRSEMNVSTLELGDSALYLCASRWWGQSTDTQYFGPGTRLTVL.

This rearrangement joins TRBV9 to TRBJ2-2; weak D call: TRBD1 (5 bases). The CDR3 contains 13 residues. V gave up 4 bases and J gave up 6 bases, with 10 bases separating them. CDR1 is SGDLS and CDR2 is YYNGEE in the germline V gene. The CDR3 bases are TGTGCCAGCAGCCCTAGGGGTCCCGGGGAGCTGTTTTTT. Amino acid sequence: CASSPRGPGELFF.

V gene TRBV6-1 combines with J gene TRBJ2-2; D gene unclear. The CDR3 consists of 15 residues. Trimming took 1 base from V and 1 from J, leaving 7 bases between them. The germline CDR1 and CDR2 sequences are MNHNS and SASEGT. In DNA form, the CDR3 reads TGTGCCAGCAGTGAAGTCTTTAGGAACACCGGGGAGCTGTTTTTT. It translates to CASSEVFRNTGELFF.

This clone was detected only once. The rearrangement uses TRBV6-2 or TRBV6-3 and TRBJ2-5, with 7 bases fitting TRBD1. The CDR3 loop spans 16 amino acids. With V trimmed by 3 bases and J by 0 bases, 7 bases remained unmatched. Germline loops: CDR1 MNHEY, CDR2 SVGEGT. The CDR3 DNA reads TGTGCCAGCAGTTATACCGGGACAGACGACCAAGAGACCCAGTACTTC. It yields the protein CASSYTGTDDQETQYF.

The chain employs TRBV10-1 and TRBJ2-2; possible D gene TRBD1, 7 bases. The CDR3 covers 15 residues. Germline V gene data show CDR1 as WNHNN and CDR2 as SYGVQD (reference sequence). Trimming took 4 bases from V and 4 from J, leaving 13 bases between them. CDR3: CASSVRQGGTGELFF. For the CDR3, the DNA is TGCGCCAGCAGTGTTAGGCAGGGGGGCACCGGGGAGCTGTTTTTT.

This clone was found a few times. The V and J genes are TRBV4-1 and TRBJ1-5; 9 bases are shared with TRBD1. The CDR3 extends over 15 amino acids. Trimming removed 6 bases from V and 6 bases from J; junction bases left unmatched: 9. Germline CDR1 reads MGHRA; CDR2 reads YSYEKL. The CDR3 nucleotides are TGCGCCAGCAGGATGACAGGGGGAAAGGCTCAGCCCCAGCATTTT. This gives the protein CASRMTGGKAQPQHF.

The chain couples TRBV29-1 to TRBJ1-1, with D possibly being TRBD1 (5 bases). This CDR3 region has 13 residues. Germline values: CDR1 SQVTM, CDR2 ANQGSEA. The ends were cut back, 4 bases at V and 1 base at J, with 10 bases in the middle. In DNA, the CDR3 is TGCAGCGTTGTAGGGGTGAGGAACACTGAAGCTTTCTTT. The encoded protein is CSVVGVRNTEAFF.

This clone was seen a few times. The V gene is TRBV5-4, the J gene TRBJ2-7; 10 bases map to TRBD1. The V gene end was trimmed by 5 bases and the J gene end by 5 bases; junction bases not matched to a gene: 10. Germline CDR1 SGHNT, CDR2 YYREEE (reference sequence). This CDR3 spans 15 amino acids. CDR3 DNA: TGTGCCAGCAGTAATCCGGGACAGGGGCCGGACGAGCAGTACTTC. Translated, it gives CASSNPGQGPDEQYF.

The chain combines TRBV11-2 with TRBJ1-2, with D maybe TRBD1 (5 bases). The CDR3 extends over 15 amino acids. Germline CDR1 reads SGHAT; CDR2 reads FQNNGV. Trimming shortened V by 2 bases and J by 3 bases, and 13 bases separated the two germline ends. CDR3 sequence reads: CASSLFAGEDYGYTF. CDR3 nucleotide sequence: TGTGCCAGCAGCTTATTTGCGGGGGAGGACTATGGCTACACCTTC.

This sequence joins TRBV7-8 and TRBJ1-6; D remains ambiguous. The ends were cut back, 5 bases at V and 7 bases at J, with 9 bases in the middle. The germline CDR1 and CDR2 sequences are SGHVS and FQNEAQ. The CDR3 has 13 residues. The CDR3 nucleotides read TGTGCCAGCAGCCCACGGGAAAATTCACCCCTCCACTTT. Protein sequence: CASSPRENSPLHF.

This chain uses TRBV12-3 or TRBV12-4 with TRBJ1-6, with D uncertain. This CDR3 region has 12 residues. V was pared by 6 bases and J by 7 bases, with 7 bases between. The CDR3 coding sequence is TGTGCCAGCAGGGCGGTGAATTCACCCCTCCACTTT. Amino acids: CASRAVNSPLHF.

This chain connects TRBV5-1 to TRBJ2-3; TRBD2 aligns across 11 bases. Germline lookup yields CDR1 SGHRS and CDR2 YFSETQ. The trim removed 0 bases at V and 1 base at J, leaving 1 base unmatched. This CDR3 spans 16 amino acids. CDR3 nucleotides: TGCGCCAGCAGCTTGGAACTAGCGGGGGGCACAGATACGCAGTATTTT. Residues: CASSLELAGGTDTQYF.

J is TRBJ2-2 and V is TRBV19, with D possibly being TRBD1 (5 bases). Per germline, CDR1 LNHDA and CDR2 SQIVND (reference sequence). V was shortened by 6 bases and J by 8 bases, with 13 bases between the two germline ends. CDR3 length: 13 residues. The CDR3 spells CASSQGIGGELFF. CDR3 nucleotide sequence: TGTGCCAGTAGCCAGGGAATTGGGGGGGAGCTGTTTTTT.

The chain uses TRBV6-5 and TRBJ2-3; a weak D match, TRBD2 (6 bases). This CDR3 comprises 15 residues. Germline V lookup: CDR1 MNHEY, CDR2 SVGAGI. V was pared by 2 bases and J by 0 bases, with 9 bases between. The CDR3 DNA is TGTGCCAGCAGTTACGGTGGGGGGAGCACAGATACGCAGTATTTT. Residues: CASSYGGGSTDTQYF.

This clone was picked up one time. CDR3 sequence reads: CATSDAGSGGKETQYF. As DNA, the CDR3 is TGTGCCACCAGTGACGCCGGGAGCGGGGGAAAAGAGACCCAGTACTTC. This chain links TRBV24-1 with TRBJ2-5; 8 nucleotides agree with TRBD2. With V trimmed by 4 bases and J by 3 bases, 9 bases remained unmatched. CDR3 length equals 16 residues. CDR1 KGHDR and CDR2 SFDVKD come from the germline V gene.

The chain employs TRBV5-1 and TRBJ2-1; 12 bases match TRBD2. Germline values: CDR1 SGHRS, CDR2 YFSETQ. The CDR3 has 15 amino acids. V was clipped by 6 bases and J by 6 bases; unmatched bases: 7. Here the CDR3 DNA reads TGCGCCAGCACAGCACTAGCGGGGGGCCCCAATGAGCAGTTCTTC. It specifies CASTALAGGPNEQFF.

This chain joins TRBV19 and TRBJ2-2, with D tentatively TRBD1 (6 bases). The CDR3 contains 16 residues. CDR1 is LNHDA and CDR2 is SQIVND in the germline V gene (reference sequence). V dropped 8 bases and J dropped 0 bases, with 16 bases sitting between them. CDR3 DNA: TGTGCCAGTGTTACAGGGACGCCAGCGAACACCGGGGAGCTGTTTTTT. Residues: CASVTGTPANTGELFF.

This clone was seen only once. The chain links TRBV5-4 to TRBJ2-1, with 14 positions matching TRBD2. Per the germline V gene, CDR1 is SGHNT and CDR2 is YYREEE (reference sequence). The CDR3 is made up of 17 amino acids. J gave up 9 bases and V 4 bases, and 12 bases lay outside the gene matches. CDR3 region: CASSKPSGLAGGGEQFF. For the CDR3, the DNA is TGTGCCAGCAGCAAGCCCTCTGGACTAGCGGGAGGAGGTGAGCAGTTCTTC.

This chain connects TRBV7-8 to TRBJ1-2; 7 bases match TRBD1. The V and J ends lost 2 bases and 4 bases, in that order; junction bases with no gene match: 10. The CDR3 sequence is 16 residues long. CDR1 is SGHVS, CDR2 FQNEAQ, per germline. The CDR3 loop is CASSLTTGTAIYGYTF. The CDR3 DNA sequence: TGTGCCAGCAGCTTAACAACCGGGACAGCAATCTATGGCTACACCTTC.